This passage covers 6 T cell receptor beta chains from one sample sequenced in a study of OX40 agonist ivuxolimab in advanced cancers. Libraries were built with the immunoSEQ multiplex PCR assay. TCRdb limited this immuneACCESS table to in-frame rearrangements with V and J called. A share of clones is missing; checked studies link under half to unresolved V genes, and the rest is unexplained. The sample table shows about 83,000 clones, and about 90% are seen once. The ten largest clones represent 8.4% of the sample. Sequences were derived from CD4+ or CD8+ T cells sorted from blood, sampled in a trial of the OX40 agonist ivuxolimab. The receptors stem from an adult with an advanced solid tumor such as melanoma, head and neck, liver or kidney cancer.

The CDR3 region has the DNA TGTGCCAGCAGTTTCCCCCGAGGACAGTTGGTAACTAATGAAAAACTGTTTTTT. It specifies CASSFPRGQLVTNEKLFF. The rearrangement links TRBV28 to TRBJ1-4, with D tentatively TRBD1 (6 bases). The CDR3 is 18 residues long. The ends were cut back, 3 bases at V and 1 base at J, with 18 bases in the middle. Germline CDR1 is MDHEN and CDR2 is SYDVKM. Combining the CDR3 with reference TRBV28 and TRBJ1-4 gives the whole variable domain DVKVTQSSRYLVKRTGEKVFLECVQDMDHENMFWYRQDPGLGLRLIYFSYDVKMKEKGDIPEGYSVSREKKERFSLILESASTNQTSMYLCASSFPRGQLVTNEKLFFGSGTQLSVL.

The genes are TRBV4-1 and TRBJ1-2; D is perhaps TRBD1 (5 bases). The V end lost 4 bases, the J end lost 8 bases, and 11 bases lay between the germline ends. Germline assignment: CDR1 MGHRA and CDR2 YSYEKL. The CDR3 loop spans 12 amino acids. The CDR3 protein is CASSRRGSGYTF. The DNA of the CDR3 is TGCGCCAGCAGCCGGAGGGGTTCCGGCTACACCTTC.

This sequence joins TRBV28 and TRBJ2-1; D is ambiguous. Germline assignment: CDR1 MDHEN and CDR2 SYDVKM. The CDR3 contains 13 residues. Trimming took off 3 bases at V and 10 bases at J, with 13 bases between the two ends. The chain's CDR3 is CASSFSLQEEQFF. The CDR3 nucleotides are TGTGCCAGCAGTTTTTCCCTGCAGGAGGAGCAGTTCTTC.

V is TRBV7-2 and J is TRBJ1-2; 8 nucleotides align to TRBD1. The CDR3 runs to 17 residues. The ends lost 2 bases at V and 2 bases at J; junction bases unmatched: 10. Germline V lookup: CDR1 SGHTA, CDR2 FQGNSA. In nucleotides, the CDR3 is TGTGCCAGCAGCTTATTCCCCGGACAGGGCGTCAACTATGGCTACACCTTC. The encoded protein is CASSLFPGQGVNYGYTF.

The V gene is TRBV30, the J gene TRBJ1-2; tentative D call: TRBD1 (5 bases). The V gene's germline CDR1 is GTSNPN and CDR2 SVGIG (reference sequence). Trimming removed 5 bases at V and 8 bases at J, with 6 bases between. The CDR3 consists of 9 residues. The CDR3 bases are TGTGCCTGGGGGGGAGGCTACACCTTC. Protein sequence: CAWGGGYTF. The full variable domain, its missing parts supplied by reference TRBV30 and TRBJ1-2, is SQTIHQWPATLVQPVGSPLSLECTVEGTSNPNLYWYRQAAGRGLQLLFYSVGIGQISSEVPQNLSASRPQDRQFILSSKKLLLSDSGFYLCAWGGGYTFGSGTRLTVV.

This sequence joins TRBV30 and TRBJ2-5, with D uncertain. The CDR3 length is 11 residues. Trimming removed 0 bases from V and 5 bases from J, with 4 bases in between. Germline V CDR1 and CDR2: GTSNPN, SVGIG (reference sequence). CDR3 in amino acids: CAWSVHETQYF. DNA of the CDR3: TGTGCCTGGAGTGTACACGAGACCCAGTACTTC.